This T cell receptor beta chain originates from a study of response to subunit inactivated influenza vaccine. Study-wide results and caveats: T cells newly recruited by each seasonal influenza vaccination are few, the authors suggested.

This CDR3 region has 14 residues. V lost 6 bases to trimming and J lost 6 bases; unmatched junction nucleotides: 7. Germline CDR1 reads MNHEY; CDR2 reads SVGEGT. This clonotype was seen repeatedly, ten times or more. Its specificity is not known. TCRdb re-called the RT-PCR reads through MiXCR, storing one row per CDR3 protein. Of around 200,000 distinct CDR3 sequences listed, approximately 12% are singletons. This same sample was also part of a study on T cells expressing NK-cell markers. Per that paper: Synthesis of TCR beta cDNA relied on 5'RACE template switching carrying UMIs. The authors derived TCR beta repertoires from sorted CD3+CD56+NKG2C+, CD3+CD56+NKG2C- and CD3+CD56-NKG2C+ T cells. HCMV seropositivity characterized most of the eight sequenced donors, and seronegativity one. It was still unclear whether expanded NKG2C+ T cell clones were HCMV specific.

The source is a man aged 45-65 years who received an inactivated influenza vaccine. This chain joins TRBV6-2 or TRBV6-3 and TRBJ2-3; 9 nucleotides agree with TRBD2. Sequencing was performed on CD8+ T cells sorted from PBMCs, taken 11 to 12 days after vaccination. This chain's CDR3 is CASSRRLAADTQYF. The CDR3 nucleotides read TGTGCCAGCAGCCGACGACTAGCGGCTGATACGCAGTATTTT.